The 10 T cell receptor beta chains in this list originate from one sample, sequenced in a study of CD8+ T cells in alopecia areata. It was cDNA, reverse transcribed from extracted RNA, that served as the sequencing template. This table comes from immunoSEQ multiplex PCR, and its TCRdb copy is limited to in-frame clones, with some not included. The table lists about 270,000 clones, 60% of them singletons. The treatment is: oral pan-JAK inhibitor, 5-10 mg twice daily. The input for sequencing was CD4+ T cells sorted from blood, taken around week 54, from a patient treated with tofacitinib. These receptors all stem from a human donor with alopecia areata.

This clone appeared a few times. This chain uses TRBV29-1 with TRBJ2-1; D is uncertain. V lost 6 bases to trimming and J lost 0 bases, with 15 bases between them. The CDR3 is 15 amino acids. Germline assignment: CDR1 SQVTM and CDR2 ANQGSEA. CDR3 in amino acids: CSVPFRPDSYNEQFF. In DNA form, the CDR3 reads TGCAGCGTCCCCTTTAGACCGGACTCCTACAATGAGCAGTTCTTC.

The rearrangement uses TRBV4-2 and TRBJ2-2; D remains unclear. The CDR3 consists of 15 residues. The germline V gene has CDR1 LGHNA and CDR2 YNFKEQ. Between the trimmed V and J ends, which lost 1 base and 0 bases, there was a span of 6 bases. CDR3 residues: CASSQGTANTGELFF. For the CDR3, the DNA is TGTGCCAGCAGCCAAGGGACGGCGAACACCGGGGAGCTGTTTTTT.

The CDR3 region is CASTQVRYGYTF. In DNA, the CDR3 is TGCGCCAGCACCCAAGTCCGCTATGGCTACACCTTC. The rearrangement uses TRBV5-1 and TRBJ1-2, with unresolved D. Trimming pared 6 bases from V and 4 bases from J, leaving 10 bases between. The CDR3 has 12 amino acids. CDR1 is SGHRS and CDR2 is YFSETQ in the germline V gene.

This clone was detected ten times or more. The chain carries TRBV7-2 and TRBJ1-2; TRBD1 matches at 10 bases. Germline assignment: CDR1 SGHTA and CDR2 FQGNSA. The CDR3 consists of 14 residues. Trimming removed 5 bases from V and 7 bases from J; junction bases left unmatched: 7. The CDR3 sequence is CASSHRDRGVGYTF. DNA for the CDR3: TGTGCCAGCAGCCACCGGGACAGGGGAGTTGGCTACACCTTC.

This clone was recorded only once. The V call is TRBV6-5, the J call TRBJ2-5, with D perhaps given as TRBD1 or TRBD2 (5 bases each). V was pared by 2 bases and J by 5 bases, with 12 bases between. The length of the CDR3 is 14 residues. CDR1 MNHEY and CDR2 SVGAGI come from the germline V gene. CDR3 amino acids: CASSYPGRGETQYF. The CDR3 nucleotides read TGTGCCAGCAGTTACCCAGGGCGAGGGGAGACCCAGTACTTC.

The V call is TRBV29-1, the J call TRBJ1-1; D perhaps matches TRBD1 (6 bases). V shed 1 base and J shed 4 bases, with 16 bases lying between them. CDR3 length equals 15 residues. Germline-derived CDR1 and CDR2 are SQVTM and ANQGSEA. The CDR3 spells CSVEGEMGALTEAFF. The CDR3 DNA reads as TGCAGCGTTGAAGGGGAGATGGGGGCTCTCACTGAAGCTTTCTTT.

This clone was picked up a small number of times. The genes are TRBV11-2 and TRBJ2-5; 8 positions match TRBD1. The CDR3 is made up of 16 amino acids. J gave up 4 bases and V 1 base, and 8 bases lay outside the gene matches. Germline lookup yields CDR1 SGHAT and CDR2 FQNNGV. The CDR3 sequence: CASSLALNTGGETQYF. CDR3 DNA sequence: TGTGCCAGCAGCTTAGCGCTAAACACAGGGGGAGAGACCCAGTACTTC.

This sequence joins TRBV30 and TRBJ2-5; tentatively, D is TRBD1 or TRBD2 (6 bases each). The CDR3 runs to 13 residues. V was shortened by 4 bases and J by 9 bases, with 18 bases between the two germline ends. Germline assignment: CDR1 GTSNPN and CDR2 SVGIG (reference sequence). CDR3 in amino acids: CAWIEGGIGSQYF. The CDR3 nucleotides are TGTGCCTGGATAGAGGGGGGCATCGGCTCCCAGTACTTC.

The chain has TRBV30 and TRBJ2-5, with 8 bases identical to TRBD2. Germline values: CDR1 GTSNPN, CDR2 SVGIG (reference sequence). Trimming at V came to 0 bases and at J to 2 bases, leaving 8 bases not matched to a gene. The CDR3 runs to 16 residues. In nucleotides, the CDR3 is TGTGCCTGGAGTGTAGGGGCGGGGGGACTTCAAGAGACCCAGTACTTC. It is translated as CAWSVGAGGLQETQYF.

This clone occurred once. This chain joins TRBV6-5 and TRBJ1-2, with 9 positions matching TRBD1. This CDR3 contains 14 residues. Trimming cost V 6 bases and J 6 bases; bases outside gene matches: 8. The germline CDR1 and CDR2 sequences are MNHEY and SVGAGI. DNA for the CDR3: TGTGCCAGCAGACCCGGACAGGGGAGACATGGCTACACCTTC. This translates into CASRPGQGRHGYTF.